This TCR beta chain was captured in a study of blood T cell repertoires in COVID-19. The wider study: The cDNA or gDNA used as material had been derived from T cells, B-cell-depleted T cells, or PBMCs.

The authors' processing: The authors estimated nucleated cell counts from reference gene primer amplification. The protocol was immunoSEQ multiplex PCR, while the TCRdb copy is restricted to in-frame clones and leaves out a portion. V and J calls and clone size are as listed in that table; D and trimming were resolved from the DNA. Of about 230,000 clones listed, about nine tenths are singletons. The clonotype originates from a woman in her sixties or seventies with acute or convalescent COVID-19. Sequences were obtained from peripheral blood.

In DNA, the CDR3 is TGTGCCAGCTCACCCGACAGGATCAATCAGCCCCAGCATTTT. Translating gives CASSPDRINQPQHF. V usage is TRBV18 and J usage is TRBJ1-5, with a tentative D call TRBD1 (6 bases). The CDR3 loop spans 14 amino acids. V was clipped by 3 bases and J by 3 bases, with 9 bases between them. Germline CDR1 and CDR2: KGHSH and LQKENI.